Only one count was recorded for the clone carrying this TCR beta chain. What it recognizes is unknown. This sample is part of a study of OX40 agonist ivuxolimab in advanced cancers. Study conclusions and caveats: Partial responders at 0.1-3.0 mg/kg had among the lowest clonal expansion.

The method was immunoSEQ multiplex PCR; TCRdb's version includes in-frame clones alone and lacks a portion of them. This table has roughly 76,000 clones, around 87% appearing once. Blood samples were obtained at baseline, cycle 4 day 1, and cycle 7 day 1. This clonotype originated in an adult with an advanced solid tumor such as melanoma, head and neck, liver or kidney cancer. Here the sequenced sample was CD4+ or CD8+ T cells sorted from blood, taken in a trial of the OX40 agonist ivuxolimab.

CDR3 nucleotides: TGTGCCAGCAGTTACCCCAACAGACCGGCTTTCTTT. This sequence encodes CASSYPNRPAFF. The J gene is TRBJ1-1, the V gene TRBV6-5; no definite D call. Germline V gene data show CDR1 as MNHEY and CDR2 as SVGAGI. V was trimmed by 2 bases and J by 11 bases, leaving 12 bases between them. CDR3 length equals 12 residues.